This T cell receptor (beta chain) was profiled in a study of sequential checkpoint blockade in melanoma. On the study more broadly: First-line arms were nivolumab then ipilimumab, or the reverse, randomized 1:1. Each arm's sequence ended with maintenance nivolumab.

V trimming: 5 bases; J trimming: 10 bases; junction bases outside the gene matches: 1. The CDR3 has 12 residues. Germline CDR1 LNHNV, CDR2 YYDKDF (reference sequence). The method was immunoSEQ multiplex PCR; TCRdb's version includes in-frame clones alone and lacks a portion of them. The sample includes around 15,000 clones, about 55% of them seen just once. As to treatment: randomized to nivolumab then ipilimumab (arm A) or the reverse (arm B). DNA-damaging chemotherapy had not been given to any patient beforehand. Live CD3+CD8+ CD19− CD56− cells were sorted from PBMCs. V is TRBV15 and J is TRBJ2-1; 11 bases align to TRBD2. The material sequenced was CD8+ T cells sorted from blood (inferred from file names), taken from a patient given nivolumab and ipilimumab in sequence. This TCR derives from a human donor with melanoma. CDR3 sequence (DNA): TGTGCCACCAGCCCTAGCGGGAGGGAGCAGTTCTTC. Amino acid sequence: CATSPSGREQFF. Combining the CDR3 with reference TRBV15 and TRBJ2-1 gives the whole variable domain DAMVIQNPRYQVTQFGKPVTLSCSQTLNHNVMYWYQQKSSQAPKLLFHYYDKDFNNEADTPDNFQSRRPNTSFCFLDIRSPGLGDTAMYLCATSPSGREQFFGPGTRLTVL.